This TCR beta chain is drawn from a study of T cell clones after liver transplantation (dated by TCRdb to between 2018 and 2020). Turning to the overall study: Samples were obtained from ITN030ST, a randomized trial in which withdrawal of immunosuppression was attempted within 2 years of liver transplantation. Donor-reactive T cell clones were identified by TCRbeta sequencing after a pre-transplant mixed lymphocyte reaction and then tracked in post-transplant blood. As an antigen-independent comparator for donor-reactive sequences, third party-reactive TCRbeta sequences were also identified from pre-transplant MLRs. Of the eight recipients, three were HCV-positive, while the remaining recipients had been transplanted for non-autoimmune, non-viral indications. Subjects received no induction therapy and standard immunosuppression until randomization at 12-24 months post-transplant. Tolerance meant complete immunosuppression withdrawal for at least one year without liver enzymes rising beyond twice the upper limit of normal. Blood samples were collected pre-transplant, then pre-randomization ahead of withdrawal, and finally post-randomization once withdrawal had either been completed or failed. A cohort of 8 liver transplant recipients was studied, of whom 3 were classified as tolerant and 5 as non-tolerant.

With regard to this clone: Which antigen it targets is not known. There are no base qualities to consult, and no much larger clone falls within one base.

High-throughput TCRbeta CDR3 sequencing of frozen genomic DNA was performed by immunoSEQ, including PCR amplification, mapping, bias correction and internal controls. The original methods were these. Productive rearrangements were retained, and unique TCRbeta sequences were defined by the CDR3 nucleotide sequence together with the V and J gene. For a sequence to be called donor-reactive, it needed a frequency of at least 0.01% and at least 5-fold expansion in CFSE-low cells compared with unstimulated pre-transplant cells. To ensure at least 90% detection power, minimum frequency thresholds were set for each subject based on that subject's lowest-template unstimulated sample. Repertoire turnover was measured by Jensen-Shannon divergence between the top 1000 TCRbeta sequences post- and pre-transplant. Two-sided Fisher's exact tests were used to test for changes in the detection of donor-reactive sequences. In TCRdb, the immuneACCESS table is reduced to in-frame sequences with V and J assigned. These tables do not hold every clone; where another copy was compared, an unresolved V gene accounts for under half, and the others remain unexplained. The V and J calls and clone size come from that table; D and trimming were worked out from the DNA. Present in this sample are roughly 55,000 clones, 65% to 80% of which were seen just once. The leading ten clones occupy 9.9% of the sample.

Unstimulated PBMCs, after thawing, were stained for CD3, CD4 and CD8 and then FACS-sorted into CD3+CD4+ and CD3+CD8+ populations. Randomization to immunosuppression withdrawal applied to every one of the 8 studied subjects. The Qiagen DNeasy Blood and Tissue Kit was used to isolate genomic DNA. General conclusions and limits of the study: The decline in donor-reactive sequences exceeded the decline in third party-reactive sequences, suggesting partial antigen-specific deletion that was unrelated to withdrawal success. Once repertoire turnover was taken into account, donor-reactive detection showed a significant reduction for CD4 in 7 of 8 subjects and for CD8 in 8 of 8. Without allograft tissue specimens, donor-reactive T cells may have migrated into the graft rather than being deleted. Because of small, heterogeneous patient numbers and non-standardized post-transplant time points, the conclusions were only preliminary. In 5 of 8 subjects, circulating donor-reactive CD4 TCRbeta sequences decreased significantly after transplant, regardless of tolerance or HCV status. In two subjects, low numbers of available donor cells limited the measurable donor-reactive repertoire.

Sequences SGHRS (CDR1) and YFSETQ (CDR2) are obtained from the germline V gene. V lost 0 bases and J lost 4 bases; the stretch between them is 13 bases long. Measured from the cysteine to the phenylalanine, the CDR3 is 15 residues long. The CDR3 DNA has 45 bases and is translated from base 1. The receptor was isolated from a human patient who received a liver transplant. Because of the transplant, the T cells may be the graft donor's rather than the patient's own. Recombination connected TRBV5-1 to TRBJ1-2, with no reliable assignment of the D segment. The sample was CD4+ T cells from blood, taken around 54 months after liver transplant. The CDR3 reads CASSLEGERSYGYTF. The nucleotides read TGCGCCAGCAGCTTGGAAGGAGAGCGCAGCTATGGCTACACCTTC.